This T cell receptor (beta chain) was sequenced in a study of vaccination and CD4 T cells after COVID-19. Study at large: Six male and four female convalescents took part, two of them Hispanic. Study-wide points: Clonotypes reactive to SARS-CoV-2 had a median that went up from approximately 21 to 38, but not significantly.

Sequenced with the Oncomine TCR Beta short-read assay was DNA taken from cultured CD4+ T cells. TCRdb called the PCR reads again in MiXCR, with one record for every CDR3 protein. The sample records approximately 22,000 distinct CDR3 sequences, 60% being singletons. Looked up from germline, CDR1 is MNHNS and CDR2 is SASEGT. The CDR3 runs 16 residues. Indicated treatment: approximately 11-day PBMC culture with coronavirus spike peptide pools or control peptides (ViraFEST assay). Cell culture was performed with some 2 million PBMCs per well in the presence of about 10 IU/ml IL-2 and 10 ug/ml peptide pools. As regards this clonotype: The target antigen is unknown. Its ends do not fully match the called genes, so a read error is possible.

The source of this sequence is a human donor who received a COVID-19 vaccine. The gene calls are TRBV6-1 and TRBJ2-2; D remains unclear. The sample in question was CD4+ T cells from blood, cultured in vitro, obtained after SARS-CoV-2 vaccination. The CDR3 loop is CASSEAGTPNTRELFF. CDR3 DNA: TGTGCCAGCAGTGAAGCGGGTACCCCGAACACCAGGGAGCTGTTTTTT.